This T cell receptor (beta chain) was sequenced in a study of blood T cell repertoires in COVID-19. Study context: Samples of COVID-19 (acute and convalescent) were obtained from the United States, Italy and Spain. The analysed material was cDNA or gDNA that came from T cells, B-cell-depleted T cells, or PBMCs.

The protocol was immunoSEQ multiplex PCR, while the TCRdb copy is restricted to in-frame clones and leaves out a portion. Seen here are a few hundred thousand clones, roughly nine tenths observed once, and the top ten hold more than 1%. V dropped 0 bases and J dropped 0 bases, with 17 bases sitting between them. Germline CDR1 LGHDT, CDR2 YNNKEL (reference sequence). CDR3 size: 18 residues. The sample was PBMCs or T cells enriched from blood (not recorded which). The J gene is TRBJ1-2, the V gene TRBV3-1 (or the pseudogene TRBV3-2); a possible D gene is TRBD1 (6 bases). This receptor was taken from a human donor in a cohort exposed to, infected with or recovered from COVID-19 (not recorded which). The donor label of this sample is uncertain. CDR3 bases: TGTGCCAGCAGCCAAGAGTTGGTAGGGGACACAACTAACTATGGCTACACCTTC. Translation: CASSQELVGDTTNYGYTF.